This T cell receptor beta chain was recovered during a study of shared clonotypes between healthy human individuals. Study context: Those who served as donors were a couple of women and a few men between the ages of 18 and 49. Study-level findings and limits: Among donors, sharing of clonotypes was expected to be affected by sequencing depth. Apart from blood, nothing was sampled; tissue repertoires likely differ.

As to this clone: Its target is not known.

Deep-level settings were used for running the assay. The protocol was immunoSEQ multiplex PCR, while the TCRdb copy is restricted to in-frame clones and leaves out a portion. The table has about 490,000 clones, 76% seen once. The V segment lost 4 bases and the J segment 6 bases; nucleotides outside the gene matches: 9. CDR1 KGHSH and CDR2 LQKENI come from the germline V gene. This CDR3 region has 16 residues. The specimen was PBMCs. The rearrangement links TRBV18 to TRBJ2-2; the match to TRBD1 covers 9 bases. This TCR came from a woman aged 40 to 55 in good health. Some clones in this sample may be carry-over from other donors' samples. CDR3 bases: TGTGCCAGCTCACAACGGACAGGGGCGGCGTCCGGGGAGCTGTTTTTT. As protein: CASSQRTGAASGELFF.